The present entry profiles one T cell receptor beta chain with its context. This specimen belongs to a study of blood T cell repertoires in COVID-19. The CDR3 covers 16 residues. The germline CDR1 and CDR2 sequences are LNHDA and SQIVND (reference sequence). With V trimmed by 6 bases and J by 6 bases, 11 bases remained unmatched. Profiled with immunoSEQ multiplex PCR; TCRdb holds only in-frame clones, not every one. This table holds about 180,000 clones, just over 85% found once. The V and J genes are TRBV19 and TRBJ2-1; 10 nucleotides line up with TRBD2. Input material: PBMCs or T cells enriched from blood (not recorded which). The clonotype was recovered from a woman aged 18-29 years who had recovered from COVID-19. CDR3 region: CASRPLAGEGGNEQFF. The CDR3 DNA reads as TGTGCCAGTAGGCCCCTAGCGGGAGAAGGGGGCAATGAGCAGTTCTTC.